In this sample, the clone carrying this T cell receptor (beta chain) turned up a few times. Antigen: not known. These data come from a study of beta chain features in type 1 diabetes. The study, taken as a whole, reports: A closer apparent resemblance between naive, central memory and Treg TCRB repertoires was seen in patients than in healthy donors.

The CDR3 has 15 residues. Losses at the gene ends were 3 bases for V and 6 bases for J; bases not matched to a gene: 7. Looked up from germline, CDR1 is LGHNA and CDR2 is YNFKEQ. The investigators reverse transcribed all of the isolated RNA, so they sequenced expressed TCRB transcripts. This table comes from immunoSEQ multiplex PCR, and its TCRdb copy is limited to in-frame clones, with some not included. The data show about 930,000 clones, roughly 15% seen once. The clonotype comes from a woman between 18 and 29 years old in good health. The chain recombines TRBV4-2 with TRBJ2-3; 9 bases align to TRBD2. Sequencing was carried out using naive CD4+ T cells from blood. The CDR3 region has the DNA TGTGCCAGCAGCCACGTGGGACTAGCTTACGATACGCAGTATTTT. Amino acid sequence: CASSHVGLAYDTQYF.